A selection of T cell receptor beta chains follows, all from one sample in a study of blood T cells in healthy people across ages. TCRdb re-called the 5' RACE reads with MiXCR, one entry per CDR3 protein. The repertoire includes about 1.6 million distinct CDR3 sequences, roughly 32% of them detected once, and about 11% sits in the top ten. The sample comprised blood. The source of these receptors is a woman aged 30 to 39 in good health. Each CDR3 is given with its conserved first and last residue. The D gene is left open where the match is weak. Clone size, where shown, is once, few, many, or a class for clones that have expanded.

TRBV7-8	-	TRBJ2-1	-	CASSLVRAGPHNEQFF	TGTGCCAGCAGCTTAGTTCGGGCAGGGCCCCACAATGAGCAGTTCTTC
TRBV5-1	-	TRBJ2-7	few	CASSQTPGNYEQYF	TGCGCCAGCAGCCAAACCCCGGGGAACTACGAGCAGTACTTC
TRBV7-8	TRBD2	TRBJ2-1	-	CASTYWWASGNFNEQFF	TGTGCCAGCACATACTGGTGGGCTAGCGGGAACTTCAATGAGCAGTTCTTC
TRBV7-9	-	TRBJ2-7	-	CASSPKSKYEQYF	TGTGCCAGCAGCCCGAAGAGTAAGTACGAGCAGTACTTC
TRBV5-1	-	TRBJ1-1	-	CASSLGHNLRNTEAFF	TGCGCCAGCAGCTTGGGCCACAATTTAAGGAACACTGAAGCTTTCTTT
TRBV20-1	-	TRBJ1-2	-	CSATDGGYGYTF	TGCAGTGCTACCGACGGGGGGTATGGCTACACCTTC
TRBV5-1	TRBD2	TRBJ2-1	many	CASSLVLAGANEQFF	TGCGCCAGCAGCTTGGTCCTAGCGGGAGCGAATGAGCAGTTCTTC
TRBV6-6	-	TRBJ2-7	few	CAGRDGVTYEQYF	TGTGCCGGCCGGGACGGAGTGACCTACGAGCAGTACTTC
TRBV13	TRBD2	TRBJ2-5	-	CASSPLGLAGETQYF	TGTGCCAGCAGCCCTCTAGGTCTAGCGGGAGAGACCCAGTACTTC
TRBV7-9	-	TRBJ2-7	many	CASSRDPYYEQYF	TGTGCCAGCAGTCGGGACCCGTACTACGAGCAGTACTTC
TRBV6-6	TRBD2	TRBJ2-3	-	CASNLAGGPPGTQYF	TGTGCCAGCAATCTAGCGGGGGGGCCTCCAGGTACGCAGTATTTT
TRBV5-1	TRBD1	TRBJ1-1	many	CASSRTGSTEAFF	TGCGCCAGCAGCCGGACAGGTTCTACCGAAGCTTTCTTT
TRBV30	-	TRBJ2-5	few	CAWAGESTETQYF	TGTGCCTGGGCAGGGGAGTCGACAGAGACCCAGTACTTC
TRBV12-3/TRBV12-4	-	TRBJ2-1	many	CASSFSGGPRNEQFF	TGTGCCAGCAGTTTTTCCGGGGGCCCAAGGAATGAGCAGTTCTTC
TRBV9	-	TRBJ2-1	-	CASSDAGVYNEQFF	TGTGCCAGCAGCGATGCAGGGGTCTACAATGAGCAGTTCTTC
TRBV30	TRBD2	TRBJ2-1	few	CAWSEASGSWREQFF	TGTGCCTGGAGTGAGGCTAGCGGGAGTTGGAGGGAGCAGTTCTTC
TRBV30	TRBD1	TRBJ1-2	-	CAWSEQGFVYGYTF	TGTGCCTGGAGTGAACAGGGGTTTGTCTATGGCTACACCTTC
TRBV20-1	TRBD2	TRBJ2-7	-	CSATIGLAGELEQYF	TGCAGTGCTACTATAGGGCTAGCGGGGGAGCTCGAGCAGTACTTC
TRBV5-1	TRBD1	TRBJ1-2	few	CASSLTGSDYGYTF	TGCGCCAGCAGCCTGACAGGGAGCGACTATGGCTACACCTTC
TRBV20-1	TRBD2	TRBJ2-1	few	CSVTASGNEQFF	TGCAGTGTTACCGCTAGCGGGAATGAGCAGTTCTTC
TRBV12-3/TRBV12-4	TRBD1	TRBJ1-1	-	CASGTGPMNTEAFF	TGTGCCAGCGGGACAGGACCCATGAACACTGAAGCTTTCTTT
TRBV20-1	-	TRBJ2-7	few	CSASPGSGEQYF	TGCAGTGCTAGTCCAGGGAGTGGCGAGCAGTACTTC
TRBV20-1	TRBD1	TRBJ2-1	-	CSARTGGISYEQFF	TGCAGTGCTAGAACAGGGGGAATATCCTACGAGCAGTTCTTC
TRBV7-9	-	TRBJ1-1	few	CASSFQNEAFF	TGTGCCAGCAGTTTCCAGAATGAAGCTTTCTTT
TRBV20-1	-	TRBJ2-7	few	CSARATGLPYEQYF	TGCAGTGCTAGGGCTACAGGTCTGCCCTACGAGCAGTACTTC
TRBV6-2/TRBV6-3	-	TRBJ1-1	-	CASSYSAGLTEAFF	TGTGCCAGCAGTTACTCGGCGGGATTGACTGAAGCTTTCTTT
TRBV10-3	-	TRBJ1-1	-	CASKQKRDTEAFF	TGTGCCTCCAAACAGAAAAGGGACACTGAAGCTTTCTTT
TRBV20-1	TRBD2	TRBJ2-7	many	CSASGLAASYEQYF	TGCAGTGCTAGCGGACTAGCGGCCTCCTACGAGCAGTACTTC
TRBV7-9	TRBD2	TRBJ2-1	few	CASSPSGGEGWDEQFF	TGTGCCAGCAGCCCTAGCGGGGGCGAGGGGTGGGATGAGCAGTTCTTC
TRBV6-2/TRBV6-3	-	TRBJ2-4	-	CASRDNPYVQYF	TGTGCCAGCAGGGACAATCCCTACGTGCAGTACTTC
TRBV10-2	TRBD1	TRBJ1-2	-	CASRDGQGRDGYTF	TGCGCCAGCAGAGATGGACAGGGTCGGGATGGCTACACCTTC
TRBV5-6	TRBD1	TRBJ2-7	many	CASSLGQGNEQYF	TGTGCCAGCAGCCTGGGACAGGGGAACGAGCAGTACTTC
TRBV20-1	TRBD1	TRBJ1-6	-	CSARGTGFYSPLHF	TGCAGTGCTAGAGGGACAGGGTTTTATTCACCCCTCCACTTT
TRBV7-8	TRBD2	TRBJ2-1	-	CASSLVLRGAHNEQFF	TGTGCCAGCAGCTTAGTCCTGCGGGGGGCCCACAATGAGCAGTTCTTC
TRBV10-3	TRBD1	TRBJ2-5	-	CAIRWDRGEETQYF	TGTGCCATCAGATGGGACAGGGGAGAAGAGACCCAGTACTTC
TRBV29-1	-	TRBJ2-7	-	CSVAHSTSSYEQYF	TGCAGCGTTGCCCATAGCACCAGCTCCTACGAGCAGTACTTC
TRBV20-1	TRBD2	TRBJ2-5	-	CSASPLAGGFETQYF	TGCAGTGCTAGTCCCCTAGCGGGGGGATTCGAGACCCAGTACTTC
TRBV20-1	-	TRBJ1-1	few	CSARDARGTEAFF	TGCAGTGCTAGAGATGCAAGGGGAACTGAAGCTTTCTTT
TRBV7-8	TRBD1	TRBJ1-1	few	CASSLSGTGNIAEAFF	TGTGCCAGCAGCTTATCAGGGACAGGGAATATAGCCGAAGCTTTCTTT
TRBV5-1	-	TRBJ1-1	-	CASSLNRAFMNTEAFF	TGCGCCAGCAGCTTGAACAGGGCCTTCATGAACACTGAAGCTTTCTTT
TRBV6-1	-	TRBJ2-3	few	CASSRRQASTDTQYF	TGTGCCAGCAGCAGACGACAGGCTAGCACAGATACGCAGTATTTT
TRBV29-1	-	TRBJ2-2	few	CSVPLFNTGELFF	TGCAGCGTTCCACTATTCAACACCGGGGAGCTGTTTTTT
TRBV6-6	-	TRBJ2-5	many	CASRPQYTGETQYF	TGTGCCAGCAGGCCCCAATATACCGGGGAGACCCAGTACTTC
TRBV6-5	-	TRBJ1-1	few	CASSYSVYKNTEAFF	TGTGCCAGCAGTTACTCGGTGTACAAGAACACTGAAGCTTTCTTT
TRBV4-1	-	TRBJ1-2	few	CASSKGVRTSDYGYTF	TGCGCCAGCAGCAAAGGGGTTCGAACAAGCGACTATGGCTACACCTTC
TRBV12-3/TRBV12-4	-	TRBJ1-1	few	CASNPVQGNTEAFF	TGTGCCAGCAATCCCGTTCAGGGGAACACTGAAGCTTTCTTT
TRBV3-1	-	TRBJ1-2	few	CASSQDWNRVYGYTF	TGTGCCAGCAGCCAAGATTGGAATAGGGTCTATGGCTACACCTTC
TRBV9	TRBD2	TRBJ2-5	-	CASSGPSTSGGASRETQYF	TGTGCCAGCAGCGGACCCTCCACTAGCGGGGGGGCCTCGAGAGAGACCCAGTACTTC
TRBV20-1	-	TRBJ2-7	many	CSAGSPLSSYEQYF	TGCAGTGCTGGCTCCCCCTTGAGCTCCTACGAGCAGTACTTC
TRBV29-1	-	TRBJ1-1	few	CSVYPRESTEAFF	TGCAGCGTCTATCCCAGGGAGAGCACTGAAGCTTTCTTT
TRBV7-9	TRBD1	TRBJ1-6	-	CASSPGQHANSPLHF	TGTGCCAGCAGCCCGGGACAGCACGCTAATTCACCCCTCCACTTT
TRBV18	-	TRBJ2-7	-	CASSRLGLLEEQYF	TGTGCCAGCTCACGGTTGGGTCTCCTGGAAGAGCAGTACTTC
TRBV7-8	-	TRBJ2-7	-	CASSFLGYPAVEGDSYEQYF	TGTGCCAGCAGCTTCCTAGGTTACCCCGCGGTGGAAGGCGATTCCTACGAGCAGTACTTC
TRBV3-1	TRBD1	TRBJ2-7	-	CASSLTPGQGPTYEQYF	TGTGCCAGTAGCCTAACCCCGGGACAGGGGCCGACCTACGAGCAGTACTTC
TRBV18	TRBD1	TRBJ1-5	-	CASSVDREQPQHF	TGTGCCAGCTCTGTGGACAGGGAACAGCCCCAGCATTTT
TRBV18	-	TRBJ2-5	few	CASSQRTTRTETQYF	TGTGCCAGCTCGCAAAGGACCACACGTACCGAGACCCAGTACTTC
TRBV7-3	TRBD1	TRBJ2-1	-	CASSLGQGAGLLYNEQFF	TGTGCCAGCAGCCTCGGACAGGGGGCAGGGTTATTGTACAATGAGCAGTTCTTC
TRBV7-9	-	TRBJ2-3	-	CTSSLRGTDTQYF	TGTACCAGCAGCTTACGGGGAACAGATACGCAGTATTTT
TRBV3-1	TRBD1	TRBJ2-7	-	CASSQVLTGTGGLYEQYF	TGTGCCAGCAGCCAAGTTCTAACCGGGACAGGGGGCCTCTACGAGCAGTACTTC